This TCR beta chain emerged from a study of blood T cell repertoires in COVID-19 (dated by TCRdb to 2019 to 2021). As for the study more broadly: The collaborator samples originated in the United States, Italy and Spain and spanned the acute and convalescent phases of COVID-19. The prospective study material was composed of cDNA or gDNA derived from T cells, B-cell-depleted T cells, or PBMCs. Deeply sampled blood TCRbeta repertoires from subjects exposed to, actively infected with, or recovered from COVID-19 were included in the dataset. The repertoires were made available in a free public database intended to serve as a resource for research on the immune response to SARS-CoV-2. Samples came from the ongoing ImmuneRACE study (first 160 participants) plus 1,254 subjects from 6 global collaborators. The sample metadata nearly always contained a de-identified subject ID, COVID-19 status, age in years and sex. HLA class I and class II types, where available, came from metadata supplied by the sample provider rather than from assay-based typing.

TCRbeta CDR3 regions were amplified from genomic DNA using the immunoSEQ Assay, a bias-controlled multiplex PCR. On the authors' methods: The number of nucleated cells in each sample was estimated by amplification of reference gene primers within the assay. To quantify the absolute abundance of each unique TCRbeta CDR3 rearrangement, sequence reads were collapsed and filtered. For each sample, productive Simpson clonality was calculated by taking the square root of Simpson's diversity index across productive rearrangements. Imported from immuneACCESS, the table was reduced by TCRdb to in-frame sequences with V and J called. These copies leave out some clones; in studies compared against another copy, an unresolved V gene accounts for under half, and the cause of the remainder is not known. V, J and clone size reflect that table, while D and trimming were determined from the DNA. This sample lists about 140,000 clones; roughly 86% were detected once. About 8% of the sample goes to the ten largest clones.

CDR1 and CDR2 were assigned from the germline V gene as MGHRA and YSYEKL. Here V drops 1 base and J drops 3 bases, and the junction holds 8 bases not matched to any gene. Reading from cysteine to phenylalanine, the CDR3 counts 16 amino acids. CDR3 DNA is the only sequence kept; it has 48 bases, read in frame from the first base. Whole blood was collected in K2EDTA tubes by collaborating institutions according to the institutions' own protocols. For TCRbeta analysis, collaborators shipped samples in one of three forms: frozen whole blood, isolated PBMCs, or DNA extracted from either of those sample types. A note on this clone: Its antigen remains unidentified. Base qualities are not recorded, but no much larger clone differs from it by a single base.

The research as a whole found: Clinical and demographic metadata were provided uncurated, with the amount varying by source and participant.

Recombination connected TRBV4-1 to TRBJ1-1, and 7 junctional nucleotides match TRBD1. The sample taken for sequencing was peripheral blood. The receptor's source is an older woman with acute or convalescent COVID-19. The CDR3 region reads CASSQASGTVYTEAFF. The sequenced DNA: TGCGCCAGCAGCCAAGCATCCGGGACAGTCTACACTGAAGCTTTCTTT.